The present entry profiles one T cell receptor (beta chain) with its context. Its target is unknown. The sample belongs to a study of cytomegalovirus exposure and HLA in healthy donors. General study findings and limits: TCR beta chains numbering more than 150 were designated cytomegalovirus-associated. A missense DCLRE1C variant was associated with V- and J-gene trimming of TCR beta chains in a later analysis, and an independent cohort replicated the association.

The PCR used 60 Vbeta and 13 Jbeta primers. Authors' processing steps: Around 80 million unique TCR beta chains, roughly 11 million of them shared, were counted by a later analysis. Clones were sequenced by immunoSEQ multiplex PCR, and TCRdb holds only the in-frame ones, with some missing. V and J calls and clone size are given by that table; D and trimming were obtained from the DNA. This repertoire shows some 120,000 clones, 60% to 85% found once; its top ten account for roughly 3.6%. Sampled while nominally healthy, donors likely had unrecorded immune exposures. The source is a man in his thirties or forties in good health and CMV-seronegative. Specimen: PBMCs.

For the CDR3, the DNA is TGTGCCTGGAGTGTAGGTTGGGCTCTACCGAACACCGGGGAGCTGTTTTTT. This encodes CAWSVGWALPNTGELFF. V is TRBV30 and J is TRBJ2-2, with D unclear. The ends were cut back, 0 bases at V and 0 bases at J, with 14 bases in the middle. CDR3 length: 17 residues. In germline, CDR1 is GTSNPN, CDR2 SVGIG (reference sequence).